The rows below give T cell receptor beta chains drawn from one sample of a study of cytotoxic CD8 clonotypes in ibrutinib-treated CLL. Using immunoSEQ multiplex PCR, the repertoire was profiled, and TCRdb retains in-frame clones only, with some absent. Here the sample spans 45,000 to 65,000 clones, around four fifths being singletons. The sequencing used PBMCs, collected after 24 months of ibrutinib treatment. The receptors shown here come from a human donor with chronic lymphocytic leukemia. Each CDR3 is given with its conserved first and last residue. A D gene is named only where the DNA matches it firmly. Only part of the rows carry a size: once, few, many, or a class if the clone is expanded.

J,V,size,D,CDR3,DNA
TRBJ2-7,TRBV18,-,TRBD2,CASSRGLAGSSYEQYF,TGTGCCAGCTCACGAGGACTAGCGGGTAGCTCCTACGAGCAGTACTTC
TRBJ1-1,TRBV30,-,-,CAWRRQVTEAFF,TGTGCCTGGAGGAGGCAGGTAACTGAAGCTTTCTTT
TRBJ2-1,TRBV5-4,-,-,CASSSRESNEQFF,TGTGCCAGCAGCTCCCGGGAGTCCAATGAGCAGTTCTTC
TRBJ1-1,TRBV19,-,-,CATQDRMNTEAFF,TGTGCCACCCAGGACAGAATGAACACTGAAGCTTTCTTT
TRBJ2-5,TRBV9,-,-,CASSVGREETQYF,TGTGCCAGCAGCGTAGGCAGGGAGGAGACCCAGTACTTC
TRBJ2-7,TRBV5-4,many,TRBD1,CASSLGTGGLAYEQYF,TGTGCCAGCAGCTTAGGGACAGGGGGACTGGCCTACGAGCAGTACTTC
TRBJ1-3,TRBV6-6,-,-,CASSYDQGAGNTIYF,TGTGCCAGCAGTTACGATCAGGGTGCTGGAAACACCATATATTTT
TRBJ2-4,TRBV29-1,-,-,CSGGHSKNIQYF,TGCAGCGGGGGACATTCCAAAAACATTCAGTACTTC
TRBJ2-1,TRBV7-2,once,-,CASSFAETRYNEQFF,TGTGCCAGCAGCTTCGCGGAGACCCGATACAATGAGCAGTTCTTC
TRBJ2-1,TRBV15,-,TRBD2,CATSRVDSGREFHEQFF,TGTGCCACCAGCAGAGTCGACAGCGGGAGGGAATTCCATGAGCAGTTCTTC
TRBJ2-7,TRBV5-1,few,-,CASSLAGTGYEQYF,TGCGCCAGCAGCTTGGCCGGGACGGGTTACGAGCAGTACTTC
TRBJ2-5,TRBV7-6,-,TRBD2,CASSLVSGNQETQYF,TGTGCCAGCAGCTTAGTTAGCGGGAACCAAGAGACCCAGTACTTC
TRBJ1-5,TRBV2,-,-,CASSEGGAGNQPQHF,TGTGCCAGCAGTGAAGGCGGGGCTGGCAATCAGCCCCAGCATTTT
TRBJ2-1,TRBV5-6,-,-,CASSSVDEQFF,TGTGCCAGCAGCTCGGTCGATGAGCAGTTCTTC
TRBJ2-5,TRBV5-6,once,-,CASSYRTSETQYF,TGTGCCAGCAGCTATCGAACATCGGAGACCCAGTACTTC
TRBJ2-7,TRBV27,-,TRBD1,CASSLEGQGAGEQYF,TGTGCCAGCAGTTTAGAGGGACAGGGAGCGGGCGAGCAGTACTTC
TRBJ2-1,TRBV7-7,-,-,CASSPGRGNNEQFF,TGTGCCAGCAGTCCCGGAAGGGGAAACAATGAGCAGTTCTTC
TRBJ2-7,TRBV5-4,-,-,CAYWGTSEQYF,TGTGCCTACTGGGGGACTTCCGAGCAGTACTTC
TRBJ2-1,TRBV10-3,-,-,CAISPWNSSYNEQFF,TGTGCCATCAGTCCATGGAACTCCTCCTACAATGAGCAGTTCTTC
TRBJ2-5,TRBV4-1,-,TRBD2,CASSQEPGGPQTQYF,TGCGCCAGCAGCCAAGAACCGGGAGGGCCGCAGACCCAGTACTTC
TRBJ2-7,TRBV6-6,-,-,CASSYLADYEQYF,TGTGCCAGCAGTTACTTGGCTGACTACGAGCAGTACTTC
TRBJ1-2,TRBV29-1,-,-,CSVEPGDYGYTF,TGCAGCGTTGAACCAGGGGACTATGGCTACACCTTC
TRBJ2-2,TRBV7-6,-,-,CASSMFEETGELFF,TGTGCCAGCAGCATGTTTGAGGAAACCGGGGAGCTGTTTTTT
TRBJ2-1,TRBV4-1,-,-,CASSREGSGQFF,TGCGCCAGCAGCCGAGAAGGGTCGGGTCAGTTCTTC
TRBJ1-4,TRBV6-6,-,-,CASSYSAGKGEKLFF,TGTGCCAGCAGTTACTCGGCAGGGAAAGGAGAAAAACTGTTTTTT
TRBJ1-5,TRBV5-6,-,-,CASSADKNQPQHF,TGTGCCAGCAGCGCTGACAAGAATCAGCCCCAGCATTTT
TRBJ1-1,TRBV5-1,-,-,CASSLAGGPEAFF,TGCGCCAGCAGCTTGGCTGGCGGGCCTGAAGCTTTCTTT
TRBJ2-5,TRBV5-1,-,-,CASSLAEETQYF,TGCGCCAGCAGCTTGGCGGAAGAGACCCAGTACTTC
TRBJ2-4,TRBV7-2,once,-,CASSPLQLAKNIQYF,TGTGCCAGCAGCCCTCTACAACTAGCCAAAAACATTCAGTACTTC
TRBJ1-4,TRBV2,-,-,CASSDPLDGATNEKLFF,TGTGCCAGCAGTGACCCCCTGGACGGTGCAACTAATGAAAAACTGTTTTTT
TRBJ2-1,TRBV7-9,few,-,CASRRGGGTPPRNSEQFF,TGTGCCAGCAGGCGAGGAGGAGGGACGCCGCCCCGCAATAGTGAGCAGTTCTTC
TRBJ2-7,TRBV18,-,-,CASSTSQGNYEQYF,TGTGCCAGCTCAACCAGTCAGGGGAACTACGAGCAGTACTTC
TRBJ1-5,TRBV10-3,once,-,CATNLGTTNSNQPQHF,TGTGCCACCAATCTGGGGACAACTAATAGCAATCAGCCCCAGCATTTT
TRBJ2-1,TRBV30,-,TRBD2,CALDGRVNEQFF,TGTGCCTTGGACGGGAGGGTCAATGAGCAGTTCTTC
TRBJ1-1,TRBV5-1,-,-,CASSLGPGENTEAFF,TGCGCCAGCAGCTTGGGTCCAGGAGAGAACACTGAAGCTTTCTTT
TRBJ2-7,TRBV30,-,TRBD2,CAWIGGEIRDTYEQYF,TGTGCCTGGATCGGGGGGGAAATCCGGGACACTTACGAGCAGTACTTC
TRBJ2-7,TRBV2,once,-,CASQGTVLLESEQYF,TGTGCCTCTCAAGGCACAGTTCTTCTGGAAAGCGAGCAGTACTTC